Sequencing of this T cell receptor beta chain was carried out in a study of Graves' ophthalmopathy and Graves' hyperthyroidism. The CDR3 covers 19 residues. Trimming removed 2 bases from V and 7 bases from J, with 29 bases in between. The V gene's germline CDR1 is SGHAT and CDR2 FQNNGV. This clonotype was detected a few times. Amplified material comprised TCR beta CDR3 regions derived from RNA transcripts. Scientists carried out first-round RT-PCR using HTBI primers and then a second-round multiplex PCR. TCRdb itself ran the multiplex PCR reads through MiXCR, one entry per CDR3 protein. The sample lists hundreds of thousands of distinct CDR3 sequences, around 21% occurring once.

The receptor's source is a young woman with stable Graves' hyperthyroidism. Specimen: peripheral blood. The gene calls are TRBV11-2 and TRBJ2-5; D may be TRBD1 (5 bases). The CDR3 spells CASSLNGPLGQGAVGTQYF. CDR3 nucleotide sequence: TGTGCCAGCAGCTTAAATGGCCCACTCGGCCAAGGGGCCGTAGGGACCCAGTACTTC.